A selection of T cell receptor beta chains follows, all from one sample in a study of T cells in Graves' hyperthyroidism and ophthalmopathy. TCRdb analysed the multiplex PCR reads with MiXCR anew, one entry per CDR3 protein. The repertoire consists of more than 500,000 distinct CDR3 sequences, with roughly 16% occurring once and the leading ten covering approximately 30%. The sample consisted of blood. These TCRs come from a woman in her 30s with Graves' ophthalmopathy. Both conserved end residues are part of each CDR3. D genes are given only for firm matches. The listing skips clone size in some rows; elsewhere it reads once, few, many or a size class.

d_call	v_call	j_call	clone_size	cdr3_nt	cdr3_aa
NA	TRBV20-1	TRBJ2-5	many	TGCAGTGCTAATATCGACTCGGAGGATTCGTACTTC	CSANIDSEDSYF
NA	TRBV27	TRBJ2-3	once	TGTGCCAGCACGGTAGGGCGCACAGATACGCAGTATTTT	CASTVGRTDTQYF
NA	TRBV3-1	TRBJ1-1	many	TGTGCCAGCAGCCAAGATAGCGGGGGCTCCCACTCTTATACTGAAGCTTTCTTT	CASSQDSGGSHSYTEAFF
NA	TRBV6-5	TRBJ2-7	NA	TGTGCCGGCAGTTCTGGATTCTACGAGCAGTACTTC	CAGSSGFYEQYF
TRBD1	TRBV10-2	TRBJ1-1	few	TGCGCCAGCAGTGATGATGACAGGGGTCCTGAAGCTTTCTTT	CASSDDDRGPEAFF
TRBD2	TRBV5-5	TRBJ2-7	NA	TGTGCCAGCAGCCGTACGACCGGGACTAGCCCATACGAGCAGTACTTC	CASSRTTGTSPYEQYF
TRBD2	TRBV5-1	TRBJ2-5	NA	TGCGCCAGCAGCGTTTCTAGCGGGAGTAACCAAGAGACCCAGTACTTC	CASSVSSGSNQETQYF
NA	TRBV29-1	TRBJ2-7	many	TGCAGCGCCAAGGACGGGAGCTCCTACGAGCAGTACTTC	CSAKDGSSYEQYF
NA	TRBV3-1	TRBJ2-7	many	TGTGCCAGCACCCCAGGGGCCACCTACGAGCAGTACTTC	CASTPGATYEQYF
TRBD1	TRBV7-9	TRBJ2-5	NA	TGTGCCAGCAGTTCCGGGACAGGAGGTTACGAAGAGACCCAGTACTTC	CASSSGTGGYEETQYF
NA	TRBV20-1	TRBJ2-7	many	TGCAGTGCTAGTGACAGCTACGAGCAGTACTTC	CSASDSYEQYF
NA	TRBV28	TRBJ2-5	once	TGTGCCAGCAGTTTAAGGGTAATACGGGGGACCCGGTACTTC	CASSLRVIRGTRYF
NA	TRBV3-1	TRBJ2-3	few	TGTGCCAGCAGCCAAGACTCGTCAGCAGGCACAGATACGCAGTATTTT	CASSQDSSAGTDTQYF
TRBD2	TRBV27	TRBJ2-7	few	TGTGCCAGCAGTCCTACCCTAGCGGGAGGGCCGGGGGAGCAGTACTTC	CASSPTLAGGPGEQYF
NA	TRBV7-2	TRBJ2-7	many	TGTGCCAGCAGCTTAGATCTAGACTACGAGCAGTACTTC	CASSLDLDYEQYF
NA	TRBV20-1	TRBJ2-7	NA	TGCAGTGCTAAACCAGCGGCCTCCTACGAGCAGTACTTC	CSAKPAASYEQYF
TRBD1	TRBV28	TRBJ2-2	many	TGTGCCAGCAGCTTCGGGACAGGGGGTTACACCGGGGAGCTGTTTTTT	CASSFGTGGYTGELFF
TRBD2	TRBV4-1	TRBJ2-3	NA	TGCGCCAGCAGCCAAGGCCGAGGGAGGGCAGATACGCAGTATTTT	CASSQGRGRADTQYF
NA	TRBV20-1	TRBJ1-3	NA	TGCAGTGCTAGGGCAAAGACAGTGATCGGAAACACCATATATTTT	CSARAKTVIGNTIYF
NA	TRBV28	TRBJ2-1	few	TGTGCCAGCCACGAAGGAGTTTTAAATGAGCAGTTCTTC	CASHEGVLNEQFF
TRBD1	TRBV4-2	TRBJ2-3	NA	TGTGCCAGCAGCCAAGATCATAGGACAGGGCAGACAGATACGCAGTATTTT	CASSQDHRTGQTDTQYF
NA	TRBV30	TRBJ1-5	many	TGTGCCTGGAGTGGGGGAGGGGCCCCTAATCAGCCCCAGCATTTT	CAWSGGGAPNQPQHF
NA	TRBV18	TRBJ2-3	many	TGTGCCAGCTCCTCGTCGCGGACGGGCACAGATACGCAGTATTTT	CASSSSRTGTDTQYF
NA	TRBV10-3	TRBJ2-7	NA	TGTGCCATCAGGGAGACACTTACCCCCTACGAGCAGTACTTC	CAIRETLTPYEQYF
NA	TRBV28	TRBJ2-1	many	TGTGCCAGCAGTCCCCGTATTATTGAGCAGTTCTTC	CASSPRIIEQFF
TRBD1	TRBV7-2	TRBJ2-5	many	TGTGCCAGCAGCTTGGACAGGGGGCCAGAGACCCAGTACTTC	CASSLDRGPETQYF
TRBD2	TRBV4-1	TRBJ2-3	NA	TGCGCCAGCAGCCAAGAGTGGCTAGCGGGAGTAGGGGAACAGTATTTT	CASSQEWLAGVGEQYF
TRBD1	TRBV5-1	TRBJ2-5	NA	TGCGCCATCAGCGAAACAGGGGCCCTGCAAGAGACCCAGTACTTC	CAISETGALQETQYF
TRBD1	TRBV12-3/TRBV12-4	TRBJ2-5	many	TGTGCCAGCAGCCGCTCGCGGACAGGGGTGGGTCAAGAGACCCAGTACTTC	CASSRSRTGVGQETQYF
NA	TRBV15	TRBJ2-7	NA	TGTGCCACCAGCACAGGGGGGTCCTACGAGCAGTACTTC	CATSTGGSYEQYF
NA	TRBV6-2/TRBV6-3	TRBJ2-6	NA	TGTGCCAGCGACTTCGCTGGGGCCAACGTCCTGACTTTC	CASDFAGANVLTF
NA	TRBV4-1	TRBJ2-3	many	TGCGCCAGCAGCCAAGATCCTCTAGTCTCTAGCACAGATACGCAGTATTTT	CASSQDPLVSSTDTQYF
TRBD1	TRBV28	TRBJ2-7	many	TGTGCCAGCAGCACGGGCAGGGGGGAGCAGTACTTC	CASSTGRGEQYF
TRBD2	TRBV28	TRBJ2-1	NA	TGTGCCAGCAATTCCGGGACTAGCTACTACAATGAGCAGTTCTTC	CASNSGTSYYNEQFF
TRBD1	TRBV9	TRBJ2-6	once	TGTGCCAGCAGGGGACAGGGAGCTGGGGCCAACGTCCTGACTTTC	CASRGQGAGANVLTF
NA	TRBV9	TRBJ2-6	many	TGTGCCAGCAGCAGGGGATACTCTGGGGCCAACGTCCTGACTTTC	CASSRGYSGANVLTF
TRBD1	TRBV20-1	TRBJ2-7	few	TGCAGTGCTACCCGGACAGGCGACTACGAGCAGTACTTC	CSATRTGDYEQYF
NA	TRBV7-3	TRBJ2-3	NA	TGTGCCAGCAGCTTAGAGGCGGACCTCACAGATACGCAGTATTTT	CASSLEADLTDTQYF
TRBD2	TRBV11-2	TRBJ2-2	few	TGTGCCAGCAGCTTAGGTATTAGCGGGAGCTTGGCCACCGGGGAGCTGTTTTTT	CASSLGISGSLATGELFF
NA	TRBV20-1	TRBJ1-5	many	TGCAGTGCTAGAGATTCGTACTGGGGGCGTCAGCCCCAGCATTTT	CSARDSYWGRQPQHF
NA	TRBV30	TRBJ2-2	many	TGTGCCTGGAGTCGGGGGAACACCGGGGAGCTGTTTTTT	CAWSRGNTGELFF
TRBD2	TRBV6-1	TRBJ2-3	many	TGTGCCAGCAGTCTAACCCGGAGCGGGAGGGCCCGGACAGATACGCAGTATTTT	CASSLTRSGRARTDTQYF
NA	TRBV6-2/TRBV6-3	TRBJ2-3	many	TGTGCCAGCAAGACGGTCTCGTTAGATACGCAGTATTTT	CASKTVSLDTQYF
NA	TRBV29-1	TRBJ2-1	NA	TGCAGCGTTGGAGGAGGGGTCAATGAGCAGTTCTTC	CSVGGGVNEQFF
NA	TRBV5-6	TRBJ2-1	few	TGTGCCAGCAGCTTGGTAGCCCGTGAGCAGTTCTTC	CASSLVAREQFF
NA	TRBV20-1	TRBJ2-6	many	TGCAGTGCTAGAGTAGGCAGAGTAAGCTCTGGGGCCAACGTCCTGACTTTC	CSARVGRVSSGANVLTF
NA	TRBV7-2	TRBJ2-2	many	TGTGCCAGCAGCTCCGAAGGGACAACGAACACCGGGGAGCTGTTTTTT	CASSSEGTTNTGELFF
TRBD2	TRBV4-3	TRBJ2-1	many	TGCGCCAGCAGCCAAGGTGGTCCGGGACTACACAATGAGCAGTTCTTC	CASSQGGPGLHNEQFF